These 24 T cell receptor beta chains share one sample of origin, sequenced in a study of identical twins. A single record per CDR3 protein comes from TCRdb applying MiXCR to the 5' RACE reads. The sample yields about 220,000 distinct CDR3 sequences, 6.5% seen once. These data were likewise used in another study, on T cells expressing NK-cell markers.

What was sequenced was CD8+ T cells sorted from blood. These receptor sequences come from a woman younger than 35 in good health.

This clonotype was seen a handful of times. This rearrangement joins TRBV7-8 to TRBJ2-3, with D perhaps TRBD1 (5 bases). Germline assignment: CDR1 SGHVS and CDR2 FQNEAQ. Between the trimmed V and J ends, which lost 5 bases and 7 bases, there was a span of 16 bases. CDR3 length: 14 residues. CDR3 residues: CASSGHPGRNTQYF. CDR3 coding DNA: TGTGCCAGCAGCGGACACCCTGGGCGGAATACGCAGTATTTT.

This clonotype was counted at least ten times. The chain has TRBV29-1 and TRBJ2-6; 11 bases fit TRBD2. The CDR3 is made up of 17 amino acids. The germline gives CDR1 SQVTM, CDR2 ANQGSEA. With 6 bases clipped from V and 0 bases from J, the junction kept 7 bases outside the gene matches. This chain's CDR3 is CSVVSSGGPSGANVLTF. CDR3 nucleotides: TGCAGCGTGGTTTCTAGCGGGGGGCCCTCTGGGGCCAACGTCCTGACTTTC.

The sample holds many counts of this clonotype. The chain couples TRBV3-1 to TRBJ2-7; 7 bases match TRBD1. CDR1 is LGHDT and CDR2 is YNNKEL in the germline V gene (reference sequence). The length of the CDR3 is 15 residues. The V gene end was trimmed by 4 bases and the J gene end by 5 bases; junction bases not matched to a gene: 11. CDR3 in DNA: TGTGCCAGCAGCCGTCCGAGACAGGGAACCGACGAGCAGTACTTC. This translates into CASSRPRQGTDEQYF.

The genes are TRBV6-2 or TRBV6-3 and TRBJ2-1; 11 bases line up with TRBD2. CDR3 length: 15 amino acids. The germline gives CDR1 MNHEY, CDR2 SVGEGT. V was pared by 5 bases and J by 7 bases, with 7 bases of the junction left unmatched. CDR3 sequence reads: CASSHLAGGLNEQFF. The CDR3 region has the DNA TGTGCCAGCAGTCATCTAGCGGGAGGCTTGAATGAGCAGTTCTTC.

This clonotype occurred a few times. This rearrangement joins TRBV9 to TRBJ2-7; no reliable D call. V lost 0 bases and J lost 2, with 9 bases in between. Germline values: CDR1 SGDLS, CDR2 YYNGEE. CDR3 length: 14 amino acids. The CDR3 DNA follows: TGTGCCAGCAGCGTAGGGGTGCCTACCTACGAGCAGTACTTC. Its protein product is CASSVGVPTYEQYF.

In its sample, this clonotype was seen a few times. V is TRBV9 and J is TRBJ1-1, with TRBD1 as a possible D gene (5 bases). The CDR3 totals 12 residues. With 4 bases removed from V and 7 bases from J, the gap between germline ends came to 11 bases. The germline V gene encodes CDR1 SGDLS and CDR2 YYNGEE. The CDR3 sequence: CASSSRGDEAFF. CDR3 coding DNA: TGTGCCAGCAGCTCAAGGGGTGATGAAGCTTTCTTT.

A few counts support this clonotype. This rearrangement joins TRBV23-1 to TRBJ1-5, with 8 bases lining up with TRBD1. Being an ORF, TRBV23-1 has a function that is uncertain. The CDR3 runs 17 residues. V lost 0 bases, J lost 5 bases, and 9 bases stayed unmatched. The CDR3 protein is CASSQSGGGRGHQPQHF. The DNA of the CDR3 is TGCGCCAGCAGTCAATCCGGAGGGGGCAGGGGGCATCAGCCCCAGCATTTT.

At least ten counts were recorded for this clonotype. The V gene is TRBV28, the J gene TRBJ2-6; 8 bases agree with TRBD1. The germline gives CDR1 MDHEN, CDR2 SYDVKM. Losses at the gene ends were 10 bases for V and 4 bases for J; bases not matched to a gene: 12. This CDR3 contains 16 residues. The CDR3, as DNA: TGTGCCACCCAGACAGGGGAAGTGGGGGGGGCCAACGTCCTGACTTTC. It codes for CATQTGEVGGANVLTF.

This clonotype was found a few times. The rearrangement joins TRBV6-5 to TRBJ1-2; D unclear. The V end lost 7 bases, the J end lost 8 bases, and 14 bases lay between the germline ends. This CDR3 comprises 12 residues. Germline V CDR1 and CDR2: MNHEY, SVGAGI. The CDR3 loop is CASTSEGWGYTF. CDR3 bases: TGTGCCAGCACCTCTGAGGGATGGGGCTACACCTTC.

This clonotype turned up a few times. The chain has TRBV15 and TRBJ2-5; D is perhaps TRBD2 (5 bases). V lost 1 base and J 2 bases, leaving 14 bases between the germline ends. The length of the CDR3 is 16 residues. Germline CDR1 reads LNHNV; CDR2 reads YYDKDF (reference sequence). The chain's CDR3 is CATSRGGGPTQETQYF. CDR3 nucleotides: TGTGCCACCAGCAGAGGCGGAGGACCGACTCAAGAGACCCAGTACTTC.

This clonotype turned up a few times. This chain uses TRBV5-1 with TRBJ2-1; 12 nucleotides line up with TRBD2. V gave up 7 bases and J gave up 10 bases; unmatched junction bases: 6. The CDR3 runs 13 residues. Germline loops: CDR1 SGHRS, CDR2 YFSETQ. CDR3 amino acids: CASVLAGGLEQFF. The CDR3 DNA follows: TGCGCCAGCGTTCTAGCGGGGGGGCTCGAGCAGTTCTTC.

V and J are TRBV11-2 and TRBJ2-2, with TRBD2 matching over 7 bases. The J segment lost 2 bases and the V segment lost 5 bases, leaving 8 bases of the junction unmatched. The CDR3 is 16 residues long. Germline CDR1 and CDR2: SGHAT and FQNNGV. The CDR3 spells CASSRTGRGNTGELFF. CDR3 DNA sequence: TGTGCCAGCAGCCGAACGGGGAGGGGAAACACCGGGGAGCTGTTTTTT.

This clonotype has at least ten counts. The J gene is TRBJ2-7, the V gene TRBV7-2; D remains unclear. With 3 bases removed from V and 3 bases from J, the gap between germline ends came to 21 bases. Germline V CDR1 and CDR2: SGHTA, FQGNSA. This CDR3 comprises 17 residues. In nucleotides, the CDR3 is TGTGCCAGCAGCTTTTCGAGGTTAGGCGGCTCGGGCTACGAGCAGTACTTC. It codes for CASSFSRLGGSGYEQYF.

The table lists this clonotype with a few counts. The V call is TRBV12-3 or TRBV12-4, the J call TRBJ1-6, with D hard to call. Trimming shortened V by 3 bases and J by 8 bases, and 5 bases separated the two germline ends. CDR3 size: 12 residues. The CDR3 loop is CASSFQDSPLHF. CDR3 DNA sequence: TGTGCCAGCAGTTTTCAAGATTCACCCCTCCACTTT.

This clonotype was seen at least ten times. This sequence joins TRBV2 and TRBJ2-1, with a weak D call TRBD2 (6 bases). Germline V gives CDR1 SNHLY, CDR2 FYNNEI. Trimming removed 10 bases from V and 13 bases from J, with 17 bases in between. The CDR3 contains 11 residues. CDR3 in amino acids: CATIIRDFQFF. CDR3 coding DNA: TGTGCCACCATTATTCGGGACTTCCAGTTCTTC.

The CDR3 DNA sequence: TGTGCCAGCAGCTTAACCCCAGGGAGGGAGACCCAGTACTTC. It encodes CASSLTPGRETQYF. J is TRBJ2-5 and V is TRBV7-8; TRBD2 might be the D (6 bases). The germline V gene encodes CDR1 SGHVS and CDR2 FQNEAQ. The CDR3 totals 14 residues. The germline V and J ends were trimmed by 2 bases and 5 bases, with 12 bases remaining between them.

This clonotype occurred a few times. The chain is built from TRBV9 and TRBJ2-7; 11 positions match TRBD2. Germline-derived CDR1 and CDR2 are SGDLS and YYNGEE. V shed 1 base, J shed 5 bases, and the junction held 8 bases outside the gene matches. The CDR3 has 16 residues. The CDR3 sequence is CASSVSLAGGPDEQYF. The CDR3 nucleotides read TGTGCCAGCAGCGTATCCTTAGCGGGAGGGCCCGACGAGCAGTACTTC. The variable domain in full, with the rest retrieved from reference TRBV9 and TRBJ2-7, is DSGVTQTPKHLITATGQRVTLRCSPRSGDLSVYWYQQSLDQGLQFLIQYYNGEERAKGNILERFSAQQFPDLHSELNLSSLELGDSALYFCASSVSLAGGPDEQYFGPGTRLTVT.

Many counts were recorded for this clonotype. The chain carries TRBV12-3 or TRBV12-4 and TRBJ2-5; the match to TRBD2 covers 10 bases. This CDR3 is 15 amino acids long. The V gene end was trimmed by 5 bases and the J gene end by 2 bases; junction bases not matched to a gene: 5. The CDR3 DNA reads as TGTGCCAGCAGTCTCGGACTAGCGGCACAAGAGACCCAGTACTTC. As protein: CASSLGLAAQETQYF.

This clonotype occurred many times. The rearrangement links TRBV5-1 to TRBJ2-3; D is unresolved. The V gene's germline CDR1 is SGHRS and CDR2 YFSETQ. This CDR3 spans 14 amino acids. Between the trimmed V and J ends, which lost 0 bases and 2 bases, there was a span of 7 bases. The CDR3, as DNA: TGCGCCAGCAGCTTGGAAACCCCCACAGATACGCAGTATTTT. Residues: CASSLETPTDTQYF.

This sequence joins TRBV5-1 and TRBJ2-1; D uncertain. Germline values: CDR1 SGHRS, CDR2 YFSETQ. The CDR3 totals 16 residues. V shed 2 bases and J shed 1 base, with 13 bases lying between them. The CDR3 nucleotides are TGCGCCAGCAGCTTACTGGCCGGAATGTCCTACAATGAGCAGTTCTTC. Its protein is CASSLLAGMSYNEQFF.

The genes are TRBV20-1 and TRBJ2-1, with a tentative D call TRBD2 (6 bases). The CDR3 is 14 amino acids. Germline V lookup: CDR1 DFQATT, CDR2 SNEGSKA (reference sequence). V was trimmed by 5 bases and J by 2 bases, leaving 13 bases between them. CDR3 residues: CSASGLLTYNEQFF. CDR3 sequence (DNA): TGCAGTGCTTCGGGACTTTTGACCTACAATGAGCAGTTCTTC.

The chain employs TRBV6-2 or TRBV6-3 and TRBJ2-2; D is ambiguous. V was cut by 6 bases and J by 5 bases, with 19 bases left in between. Germline values: CDR1 MNHEY, CDR2 SVGEGT. The CDR3 is 16 amino acids. CDR3 sequence (DNA): TGTGCCAGCAGCGGTGGGTTGGTTTATGAAACCGGGGAGCTGTTTTTT. This codes for CASSGGLVYETGELFF.

A word on this clonotype: This may arise from a read error, as a much more abundant clone is one base away. CDR3 amino acids: CSASSWIQGREQFF. The CDR3 bases are TGCAGTGCTAGTTCGTGGATCCAAGGCAGGGAGCAGTTCTTC. The J gene is TRBJ2-1, the V gene TRBV20-1; the D is unclear. Germline V gives CDR1 DFQATT, CDR2 SNEGSKA (reference sequence). The CDR3 extends over 14 amino acids. V lost 3 bases to trimming and J lost 10 bases, with 19 bases between them.

The chain uses TRBV20-1 and TRBJ2-1; possible D gene TRBD2, 5 bases. The CDR3 is made up of 16 amino acids. Germline CDR1 and CDR2: DFQATT and SNEGSKA (reference sequence). V lost 1 base and J lost 2, with 15 bases in between. The CDR3, as DNA: TGCAGTGCTAGAGGAACTAGTACCCCACCCTACAATGAGCAGTTCTTC. It encodes CSARGTSTPPYNEQFF.